This T cell receptor (beta chain) comes out of a study of CD8 T cells in Susac syndrome. CDR1 and CDR2 (germline): SSHAT, FNYEAQ (reference sequence). The CDR3 has 14 residues. An amount of RNA that ranged from 0.5 to 1 ug was reverse transcribed with random hexamers. TCRdb re-analysed the immunoSEQ multiplex PCR reads in MiXCR, keeping a single row per CDR3 protein. The profile shows some 160,000 distinct CDR3 sequences, just over 90% of them singletons. A few counts support this clonotype. One junction end disagrees with the germline gene, perhaps due to a read error. The sequencing input was CD4+ T cells from PBMCs. The sequence was collected from a human donor in good health. The V call is TRBV7-7, the J call TRBJ2-5; D is undetermined. The CDR3 sequence: CASSLGPYQETQYF. The CDR3 DNA follows: TGTGCTAGCAGCTTAGGTCCGTACCAAGAGACCCAGTACTTC.